The entry that follows covers one T cell receptor beta chain sequence. Its antigen remains unknown. V lost 5 bases to trimming and J lost 4 bases; unmatched junction nucleotides: 5. The CDR3 loop spans 15 amino acids. The V gene's germline CDR1 is SGHNT and CDR2 YENEEA. Authors' analysis steps: With immunoSEQ giving junction-only sequences and no quality scores, filtering differed. TCRdb's table, derived via immunoSEQ multiplex PCR, lists solely in-frame clones and lacks some. The V and J calls and clone size are taken from that table; D and trimming were inferred from the DNA. This repertoire shows approximately 1,500,000 clones, approximately 98% found once; its top ten account for about 0.4%. These data are taken from a study of shared clonotypes between healthy human individuals. Broader study findings: Relative to their counterparts shared across all four donors, non-shared clonotypes exhibited diminished generation probabilities.

The sample was naive CD4+ T cells sorted from blood. As to subset: CD45RA+ positively selected. The receptor was derived from a man in his thirties or forties in good health. V is TRBV11-3 and J is TRBJ2-1; 10 nucleotides match TRBD2. The CDR3, as DNA: TGTGCCAGCAGCCGAGGGACTAGCGCTTACAATGAGCAGTTCTTC. Protein product: CASSRGTSAYNEQFF. Variable domain in full (rest from reference TRBV11-3 and TRBJ2-1): EAGVVQSPRYKIIEKKQPVAFWCNPISGHNTLYWYLQNLGQGPELLIRYENEEAVDDSQLPKDRFSAERLKGVDSTLKIQPAELGDSAVYLCASSRGTSAYNEQFFGPGTRLTVL.